This T cell receptor (beta chain) originates from a study of cytomegalovirus exposure and HLA in healthy donors. Whole-study findings and limits: As confirmed in vitro, a few CMV-associated chains were specific for CMV antigens. A later analysis appeared to link common viral pathogens to several of the most significant clusters. An analysis that was carried out later associated 16,951 TCR beta sequences with HLA alleles at 0.05 false discovery rate.

With regard to this clone: Its antigen is unidentified.

The PCR used 60 Vbeta and 13 Jbeta primers. The repertoire was sequenced with immunoSEQ multiplex PCR; TCRdb's copy has only in-frame clones and lacks some. The table includes over 95,000 clones, 70% to 80% detected once. The V gene end was trimmed by 5 bases and the J gene end by 2 bases; junction bases not matched to a gene: 3. Germline lookup yields CDR1 LGHNA and CDR2 YSLEER. This CDR3 comprises 14 residues. The rearrangement joins TRBV4-3 to TRBJ2-7; 10 bases line up with TRBD1. Sequenced: PBMCs. The TCR sequence derives from a human donor in good health. In DNA, the CDR3 is TGCGCCAGCAGCTACGGGACAGGGGCCTACGAGCAGTACTTC. This gives the protein CASSYGTGAYEQYF.